These 27 T cell receptor beta chains came from one sample sequenced in a study of a mutant IDH1 vaccine in newly diagnosed glioma. The sample's time point: week 11, during vaccination. Vaccinated patients received 300 ug of mutant IDH1 20-mer peptide per dose, with topical imiquimod. The method was immunoSEQ multiplex PCR; TCRdb's version includes in-frame clones alone and lacks a portion of them. Of more than 50,000 clones listed, under 90% were seen once; the top ten hold roughly 5.7%. What these receptors recognize is not known. The sample consisted of PBMCs, taken from a glioma patient whose treatment included an IDH1 peptide vaccine. These receptors originate from a man in his forties or fifties with glioma.

This clone was recorded once. The J gene is TRBJ2-5, the V gene TRBV21-1; the DNA was not used to check the table's D call, TRBD2. TRBV21-1 is recorded as a pseudogene. CDR3 size: 13 residues. In DNA form, the CDR3 reads TGTGCCAGCAGCAATAGGCGGCAAGAGACCCAGTACTTC. Amino acids: CASSNRRQETQYF.

V usage is TRBV5-1 and J usage is TRBJ2-7; 7 bases are shared with TRBD2. V lost 5 bases, J lost 0 bases, and 8 bases stayed unmatched. The length of the CDR3 is 15 residues. Germline assignment: CDR1 SGHRS and CDR2 YFSETQ. The CDR3 spells CASRPSGGSSYEQYF. CDR3 coding DNA: TGCGCCAGCAGACCTAGCGGAGGAAGCTCCTACGAGCAGTACTTC.

The chain recombines TRBV5-4 with TRBJ2-5; D might be TRBD1 or TRBD2, each matching 5 bases. This CDR3 spans 15 amino acids. V was shortened by 3 bases and J by 1 base, with 13 bases between the two germline ends. The germline V gene encodes CDR1 SGHNT and CDR2 YYREEE (reference sequence). Here the CDR3 DNA reads TGTGCCAGCAGCTCGGGTGGGACGGTCCAAGAGACCCAGTACTTC. Amino acid sequence: CASSSGGTVQETQYF.

The genes are TRBV6-1 and TRBJ2-7, with 9 bases aligning to TRBD1. CDR1 MNHNS and CDR2 SASEGT come from the germline V gene. The junction had 7 bases not matched to a gene; V was cut back by 6 bases and J by 4 bases. CDR3 length equals 14 residues. This CDR3 reads CASRARTGVYEQYF. In DNA, the CDR3 is TGTGCCAGCAGGGCCCGGACAGGGGTGTACGAGCAGTACTTC.

The chain employs TRBV14 and TRBJ2-1; perhaps TRBD2 as D (6 bases). Between the trimmed V and J ends, which lost 4 bases and 0 bases, there was a span of 10 bases. Germline CDR1 reads SGHDN; CDR2 reads FVKESK. The CDR3 length is 15 residues. CDR3 loop: CASSLSGLSYNEQFF. Here the CDR3 DNA reads TGTGCCAGCAGCCTATCGGGACTCTCCTACAATGAGCAGTTCTTC.

This chain connects TRBV7-8 to TRBJ2-3; possible D gene TRBD2, 6 bases. CDR1 is SGHVS, CDR2 FQNEAQ, per germline. The CDR3 is 21 amino acids. V lost 1 base to trimming and J lost 6 bases, with 32 bases between them. In DNA, the CDR3 is TGTGCCAGCAGCTTAGTCAGGTGGCCGACGCGAGGAGGGGAGTTAGTGGATACGCAGTATTTT. Its protein product is CASSLVRWPTRGGELVDTQYF.

The V gene is TRBV28, the J gene TRBJ1-2; a possible D gene is TRBD1 (5 bases). The CDR3 extends over 15 amino acids. The ends were cut back, 3 bases at V and 0 bases at J, with 11 bases in the middle. CDR1 MDHEN and CDR2 SYDVKM come from the germline V gene. The CDR3 DNA follows: TGTGCCAGCAGTTTGGCGGACACCACTAACTATGGCTACACCTTC. Protein: CASSLADTTNYGYTF.

The chain joins TRBV28 to TRBJ2-7; 9 nucleotides align to TRBD2. This CDR3 has 13 amino acids. In germline, CDR1 is MDHEN, CDR2 SYDVKM. V trimming: 10 bases; J trimming: 2 bases; junction bases outside the gene matches: 6. DNA for the CDR3: TGTGCCATCGCGCGGGAGGGACCCTACGAGCAGTACTTC. Translated: CAIAREGPYEQYF.

V and J are TRBV30 and TRBJ1-2; TRBD1 might be the D (6 bases). CDR1 and CDR2 from the germline V gene are GTSNPN and SVGIG (reference sequence). CDR3 length: 13 amino acids. The germline V and J ends were trimmed by 3 bases and 10 bases, with 18 bases remaining between them. CDR3 protein: CAWRRGGQSDYTF. DNA of the CDR3: TGTGCCTGGAGGCGTGGGGGGCAGTCTGACTACACCTTC.

This chain joins TRBV7-9 and TRBJ2-3; 7 bases are a match to TRBD2. This CDR3 has 16 residues. Germline V gene sequence: CDR1 SEHNR, CDR2 FQNEAQ (reference sequence). V shed 0 bases and J 0 bases; nucleotides not matched to a gene: 3. The CDR3 loop reads CASSLASSGSTDTQYF. In nucleotides, the CDR3 is TGTGCCAGCAGCTTAGCGTCTAGCGGTAGCACAGATACGCAGTATTTT.

The V gene is TRBV7-8, the J gene TRBJ2-7; D unclear. The CDR3 runs 15 residues. Looked up from germline, CDR1 is SGHVS and CDR2 is FQNEAQ. With 6 bases removed from V and 7 bases from J, the gap between germline ends came to 22 bases. Written as DNA, the CDR3 is TGTGCCAGCAGAGAAGGACGATCCCCGTCTCGGGAGCAGTACTTC. It translates to CASREGRSPSREQYF.

The chain combines TRBV5-1 with TRBJ1-1; 7 bases agree with TRBD1. V was clipped by 4 bases and J by 2 bases; unmatched bases: 8. Per germline, CDR1 SGHRS and CDR2 YFSETQ. The CDR3 covers 15 residues. The CDR3 nucleotides read TGCGCCAGCAGCGCACCGACAGGGAAAAACACTGAAGCTTTCTTT. It encodes CASSAPTGKNTEAFF.

The DNA of the CDR3 is TGTGCCAGCAGCCGCGGGGGGGGAGACAATGAGCAGTTCTTC. Translated: CASSRGGGDNEQFF. The chain couples TRBV5-4 to TRBJ2-1, with TRBD2 matching 9 bases. The CDR3 length is 14 residues. V lost 4 bases, J lost 5 bases, and 4 bases stayed unmatched. CDR1 is SGHNT, CDR2 YYREEE, per germline (reference sequence).

This clone occurred a few times. The chain is built from TRBV6-1 and TRBJ1-2; a possible D gene is TRBD1 (6 bases). V was cut by 6 bases and J by 1 base, with 15 bases left in between. The V gene's germline CDR1 is MNHNS and CDR2 SASEGT. This CDR3 is built from 15 residues. Here the CDR3 reads CASRGQQPINYGYTF. In nucleotides, the CDR3 is TGTGCCAGCAGAGGACAGCAACCAATTAACTATGGCTACACCTTC.

The V and J genes are TRBV27 and TRBJ2-7; D is perhaps TRBD1 (6 bases). The germline V gene encodes CDR1 MNHEY and CDR2 SMNVEV (reference sequence). V lost 8 bases and J lost 3, with 8 bases in between. This CDR3 spans 11 amino acids. The chain's CDR3 is CASEQGYEQYF. In DNA form, the CDR3 reads TGTGCCAGCGAACAGGGCTACGAGCAGTACTTC.

The J gene is TRBJ2-7, the V gene TRBV5-1; D remains unclear. Germline assignment: CDR1 SGHRS and CDR2 YFSETQ. The CDR3 loop spans 14 amino acids. V lost 2 bases, J lost 4 bases, and 13 bases lay in between. DNA for the CDR3: TGCGCCAGCAGCTTTCAGGTGGGCGGATACGAGCAGTACTTC. This translates into CASSFQVGGYEQYF.

This rearrangement joins TRBV7-2 to TRBJ2-5; D unresolved. Germline loops: CDR1 SGHTA, CDR2 FQGNSA. The CDR3 consists of 14 residues. V lost 3 bases and J lost 4, with 12 bases in between. CDR3 in amino acids: CASSFSLNLETQYF. CDR3 nucleotide sequence: TGTGCCAGCAGCTTTTCTCTTAACTTAGAGACCCAGTACTTC.

The chain links TRBV30 to TRBJ1-1; perhaps TRBD1 as D (6 bases). This CDR3 spans 14 amino acids. Germline assignment: CDR1 GTSNPN and CDR2 SVGIG (reference sequence). V was shortened by 4 bases and J by 4 bases, with 16 bases between the two germline ends. The CDR3 sequence: CAWKRGGPATEAFF. CDR3 DNA sequence: TGTGCCTGGAAGAGGGGGGGCCCCGCCACTGAAGCTTTCTTT. The entire variable domain, with the rest obtained from reference TRBV30 and TRBJ1-1, is as follows: SQTIHQWPATLVQPVGSPLSLECTVEGTSNPNLYWYRQAAGRGLQLLFYSVGIGQISSEVPQNLSASRPQDRQFILSSKKLLLSDSGFYLCAWKRGGPATEAFFGQGTRLTVV.

This chain connects TRBV2 to TRBJ2-5; 9 nucleotides align to TRBD2. Trimming at V came to 6 bases and at J to 0 bases, leaving 2 bases not matched to a gene. Germline assignment: CDR1 SNHLY and CDR2 FYNNEI. The CDR3 extends over 14 amino acids. The CDR3 sequence: CASRLAGYQETQYF. The CDR3 DNA reads TGTGCCAGCAGGCTAGCGGGATACCAAGAGACCCAGTACTTC.

CDR3 in DNA: TGTGCCAGCAGTTTCGAGGGGGGCGGCTACACCTTC. Its translation: CASSFEGGGYTF. V is TRBV28 and J is TRBJ1-2, with a possible D match to TRBD1 (6 bases). Germline V gives CDR1 MDHEN, CDR2 SYDVKM. The V end was cut by 3 bases, the J end by 8 bases, with 10 bases between. CDR3 length: 12 amino acids.

This clone was detected only a few times. The chain has TRBV5-1 and TRBJ1-1; D call uncertain. V was clipped by 5 bases and J by 1 base, with 15 bases between them. This CDR3 is built from 15 residues. Looked up from germline, CDR1 is SGHRS and CDR2 is YFSETQ. CDR3 sequence: CASSVQDPTNTEAFF. DNA of the CDR3: TGCGCCAGCAGTGTGCAGGACCCAACGAACACTGAAGCTTTCTTT. The entire variable domain, with the rest obtained from reference TRBV5-1 and TRBJ1-1, is as follows: KAGVTQTPRYLIKTRGQQVTLSCSPISGHRSVSWYQQTPGQGLQFLFEYFSETQRNKGNFPGRFSGRQFSNSRSEMNVSTLELGDSALYLCASSVQDPTNTEAFFGQGTRLTVV.

The rearrangement uses TRBV7-2 and TRBJ2-1; D not certain. The CDR3 contains 14 residues. Trimming pared 5 bases from V and 4 bases from J, leaving 12 bases between. CDR1 is SGHTA, CDR2 FQGNSA, per germline. CDR3 nucleotides: TGTGCCAGCAGCCGATCCGAAGGATACAATGAGCAGTTCTTC. Amino acids: CASSRSEGYNEQFF.

The genes are TRBV5-8 and TRBJ2-7; D is uncertain. The V gene's germline CDR1 is SGHTS and CDR2 YDEGEE. This CDR3 has 13 residues. V lost 4 bases and J lost 6, with 14 bases in between. The CDR3 is CASSPGLGREQYF. The CDR3 DNA sequence: TGTGCCAGCAGCCCCGGGCTGGGTCGCGAGCAGTACTTC.

This chain's CDR3 is CASSYPNGGARNTEAFF. The CDR3 DNA sequence: TGTGCCAGCAGCTACCCAAATGGGGGGGCGAGGAACACTGAAGCTTTCTTT. The chain joins TRBV2 to TRBJ1-1; a weak D match, TRBD1 (6 bases). This CDR3 contains 17 residues. Germline values: CDR1 SNHLY, CDR2 FYNNEI. V dropped 6 bases and J dropped 1 base, with 21 bases sitting between them.

V and J are TRBV7-3 and TRBJ2-7, with 10 bases that match TRBD1. Germline V gene sequence: CDR1 SGHTA, CDR2 FQGTGA. The CDR3 extends over 15 amino acids. J gave up 4 bases and V 5 bases, and 8 bases lay outside the gene matches. The CDR3 sequence: CASSPRQGAVYEQYF. The CDR3 DNA is TGTGCCAGCAGCCCGAGACAGGGGGCGGTTTACGAGCAGTACTTC.

This clone was recorded a few times. This chain joins TRBV5-1 and TRBJ1-5; TRBD1 agrees at 9 bases. The CDR3 has 15 amino acids. V was pared by 0 bases and J by 2 bases, with 0 bases of the junction left unmatched. Looked up from germline, CDR1 is SGHRS and CDR2 is YFSETQ. As DNA, the CDR3 is TGCGCCAGCAGCTTGGGACAGGGGGGCAATCAGCCCCAGCATTTT. It codes for CASSLGQGGNQPQHF.

This clone was recorded a few times. This chain joins TRBV4-1 and TRBJ1-3; D remains unclear. CDR1 and CDR2 (germline): MGHRA, YSYEKL. V lost 2 bases, J lost 0 bases, and 5 bases lay in between. CDR3 length: 14 residues. CDR3 residues: CASSQLGSGNTIYF. The CDR3 region has the DNA TGCGCCAGCAGCCAACTGGGCTCTGGAAACACCATATATTTT.